This T cell receptor beta chain was captured by sequencing in a study of T-cell reconstitution after alpha-beta-depleted transplantation in children. The CDR3 has 15 residues. With V trimmed by 6 bases and J by 3 bases, 10 bases remained unmatched. Germline V gene sequence: CDR1 DFQATT, CDR2 SNEGSKA (reference sequence). Unique molecular identifiers were incorporated into the prepared TCRbeta library. Each CDR3 protein gets one entry after TCRdb re-called the PCR reads with MiXCR. The profile shows 200,000 to 300,000 distinct CDR3 sequences, about 26% of them singletons. General study results and limits: Reportedly, alpha-beta T cells present about two months post-transplant originated from several hundred expanded clones of graft origin.

This clonotype was seen only a few times. Its target is not known. This receptor was identified in a girl aged 2 to 9 with Fanconi anemia, due to receive a stem cell transplant. Sequenced material: PBMCs, taken before TCRalphabeta/CD19-depleted stem cell transplant. The rearrangement links TRBV20-1 to TRBJ1-5; TRBD1 agrees at 8 bases. DNA for the CDR3: TGCAGTGCCGTTGGACAGGGAATTTTCAATCAGCCCCAGCATTTT. Protein: CSAVGQGIFNQPQHF.